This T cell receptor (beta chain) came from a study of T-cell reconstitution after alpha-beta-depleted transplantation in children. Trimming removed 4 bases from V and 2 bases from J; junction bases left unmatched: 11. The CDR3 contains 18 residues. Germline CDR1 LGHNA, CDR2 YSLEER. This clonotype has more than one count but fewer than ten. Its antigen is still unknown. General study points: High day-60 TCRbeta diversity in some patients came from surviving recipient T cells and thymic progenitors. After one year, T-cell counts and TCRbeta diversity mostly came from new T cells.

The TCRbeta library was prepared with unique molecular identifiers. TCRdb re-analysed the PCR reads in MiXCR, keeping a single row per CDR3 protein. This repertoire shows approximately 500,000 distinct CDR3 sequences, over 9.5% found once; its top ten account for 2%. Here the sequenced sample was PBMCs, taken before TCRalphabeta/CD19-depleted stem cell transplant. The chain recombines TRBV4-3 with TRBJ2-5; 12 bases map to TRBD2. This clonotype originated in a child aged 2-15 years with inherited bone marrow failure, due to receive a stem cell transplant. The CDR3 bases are TGCGCCAGCAGCCTCGAGACTAGCGGGAGTGGTTATCAAGAGACCCAGTACTTC. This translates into CASSLETSGSGYQETQYF.